A selection of T cell receptor beta chains follows, all from one sample in a study of PD-1 blockade in classical Hodgkin lymphoma. Produced via immunoSEQ multiplex PCR; TCRdb's table is partial and in-frame only. The table lists 43,000 or so clones, approximately 91% of them singletons. The source was peripheral blood mononuclear cells (PBMCs), collected at baseline. Receptor source: a human donor with classical Hodgkin lymphoma. Both conserved end residues are part of each CDR3. The D gene is left open where the match is weak.

>TRBD2|TRBV6-5
CASGAGGSYNEQFF
>.|TRBV6-4
CASSVRDTGELFF
>.|TRBV7-3
CASRAEGSNTEAFF
>.|TRBV5-1
CASSLAGGATYEQYF
>.|TRBV29-1
CSRRDSTDTQYF
>.|TRBV27
CASSFGSTDTQYF
>.|TRBV28
CASSLFPVRGKETQYF
>TRBD2|TRBV27
CASSLGGAGELFF
>TRBD2|TRBV5-1
CASSSGTSGSYEQYF
>.|TRBV2
CASSEEAPWAPTFEQFF
>TRBD2|TRBV7-2
CASSLAFSGGAETQYF
>.|TRBV2
CATGGRDHGYTF
>.|TRBV5-8
CASSISEANVLTF
>.|TRBV18
CASSPQGLVTEAFF
>.|TRBV20-1
CSATRNTQYF
>.|TRBV7-8
CASSPRIRDPKRADTQYF
>TRBD2|TRBV7-3
CASSLGTSNTGELFF
>TRBD1|TRBV11-2
CASRLQTGNSPLHF
>.|TRBV4-3
CASSRDPGVNNSPLHF
>.|TRBV15
CATSTRRTADTQYF
>.|TRBV11-3
CASSMDSSYNSPLHF
>.|TRBV7-2
CLVGRPQETQYF
>.|TRBV19
CASSISVTPGGEAFF
>.|TRBV27
CASSLTRDNNEKLFF
>.|TRBV9
CASSVGRRNTDTQYF
>TRBD1|TRBV14
CASSQGTAGYETQYF
>.|TRBV9
CASSVQGMDTQYF
>.|TRBV9
CASSVDGGSSSDTQYF
>.|TRBV9
CASSVDLGSYEQYF
>TRBD2|TRBV28
CASSFSLAGAGEQFF
>.|TRBV6-5
CASSYSDPRETQYF
>TRBD1|TRBV11-3
CASSLEGQTHNEQFF
>.|TRBV10-1
CASRERGPTISGANVLTF
>.|TRBV9
CASSVEVQNEDTQYF
>.|TRBV9
CASSSSGAPYNEQFF
>TRBD1|TRBV5-1
CASSLAGGNYEQYF
>.|TRBV9
CASSVSVREKTEAFF
>TRBD2|TRBV27
CASSPLAGVSEQFF
>TRBD2|TRBV19
CASSPRLAGGPGEQYF
>TRBD2|TRBV28
CASSLASGSLGQFF
>.|TRBV15
CATSRPRGLSYNEQFF
>.|TRBV7-2
CASSAQGRLHF
>.|TRBV27
CASSSGTLSYEQYF
>TRBD1|TRBV6-4
CASRAGTGGSEAFF
>.|TRBV6-5
CASSSQGTSPLHF
>TRBD2|TRBV4-2
CASSPTGGTNYEQYF
>TRBD2|TRBV7-9
CASSLGASGGLETQYF
>.|TRBV15
CATSDPTHRSSYNEQFF
>.|TRBV18
CASSPWGRQSSYNEQFF
>.|TRBV5-1
CASSLDAGSYYEQYF
>TRBD2|TRBV10-3
CAISDPTSGRPLGETQYF
>TRBD1|TRBV6-1
CASRNRGRSPLHF
>.|TRBV11-2
CASSLVGGLAYTGELFF